A single sample gave rise to the 4 T cell receptor beta chains below, sequenced in a study of T cell changes during pregnancy in multiple sclerosis. The method was immunoSEQ multiplex PCR; TCRdb's version includes in-frame clones alone and lacks a portion of them. This table holds approximately 92,000 clones, 85% to 95% found once. This material consisted of peripheral blood, taken in the first trimester of pregnancy. All receptors come from a female donor with multiple sclerosis, enrolled in a pregnancy study.

Concerning this clone itself: The same CDR3 is also encoded by other DNA sequences in this sample. This chain uses TRBV28 with TRBJ2-3, with TRBD2 matching over 13 bases. The CDR3 is made up of 16 amino acids. Germline V CDR1 and CDR2: MDHEN, SYDVKM. Trimming removed 6 bases from V and 1 base from J; junction bases left unmatched: 4. CDR3 coding DNA: TGTGCCAGCAGCCCTGGGACTAGCGGGGGCACAGATACGCAGTATTTT. Translated: CASSPGTSGGTDTQYF.

J is TRBJ2-1 and V is TRBV5-1; maybe TRBD1 (5 bases). Trimming cost V 4 bases and J 3 bases, with 17 bases left between them. The CDR3 extends over 16 amino acids. CDR1 is SGHRS, CDR2 YFSETQ, per germline. This CDR3 reads CASSPPVGAYYNEQFF. The CDR3 nucleotides are TGCGCCAGCAGCCCCCCCGTTGGGGCTTACTACAATGAGCAGTTCTTC.

This clone was seen a single time. The chain couples TRBV5-1 to TRBJ1-2, with 9 bases aligning to TRBD1. Trimming cost V 0 bases and J 3 bases; bases outside gene matches: 3. Germline lookup yields CDR1 SGHRS and CDR2 YFSETQ. This CDR3 has 15 amino acids. The CDR3 nucleotides are TGCGCCAGCAGCTTGGGACAGGGGGGAGACTATGGCTACACCTTC. This gives the protein CASSLGQGGDYGYTF.

The V call is TRBV28, the J call TRBJ2-7; 7 nucleotides agree with TRBD1. CDR1 MDHEN and CDR2 SYDVKM come from the germline V gene. The ends lost 6 bases at V and 3 bases at J; junction bases unmatched: 8. This CDR3 has 14 residues. CDR3 in amino acids: CASRDRARIYEQYF. In DNA, the CDR3 is TGTGCCAGCAGAGACAGGGCGCGAATCTACGAGCAGTACTTC.